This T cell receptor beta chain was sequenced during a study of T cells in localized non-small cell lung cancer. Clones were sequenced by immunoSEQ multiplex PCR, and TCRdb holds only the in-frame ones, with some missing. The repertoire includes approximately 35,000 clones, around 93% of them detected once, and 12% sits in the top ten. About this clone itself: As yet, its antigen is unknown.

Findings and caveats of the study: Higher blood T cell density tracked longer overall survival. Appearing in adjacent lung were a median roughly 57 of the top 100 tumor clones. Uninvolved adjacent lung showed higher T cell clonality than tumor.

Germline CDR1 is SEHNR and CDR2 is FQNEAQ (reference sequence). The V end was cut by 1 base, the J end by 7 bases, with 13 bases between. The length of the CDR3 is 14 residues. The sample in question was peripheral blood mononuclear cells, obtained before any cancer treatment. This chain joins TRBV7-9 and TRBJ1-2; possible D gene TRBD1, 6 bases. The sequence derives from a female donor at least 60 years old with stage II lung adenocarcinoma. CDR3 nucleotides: TGTGCCAGCAGCTTAGGAGGACAGATGGGTGGCTACACCTTC. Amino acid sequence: CASSLGGQMGGYTF.